This is a list of T cell receptor beta chains from one sample in a study of T-cell memory formation after mild COVID-19. Each CDR3 protein gets one entry after TCRdb re-called the 5' RACE reads with MiXCR. The sample carries about 340,000 distinct CDR3 sequences, over 20% recorded once. The material sequenced was PBMCs or a T cell subset sorted from them (not recorded which). These receptors were collected from an adult woman who had mild COVID-19 (a few samples of this study predate the infection). Cell type and time point are not known. CDR3s include the opening cysteine and the closing phenylalanine or tryptophan. The D gene is left open where the match is weak. Part of the rows lack a size; the others show once, few, many or a class for expanded clones.

clone_size	cdr3_length	v_call	d_call	j_call	cdr3_aa	cdr3_nt
NA	18	TRBV12-5	TRBD2	TRBJ2-2	CASGPPTSAGKNTGELFF	TGTGCTAGTGGACCACCAACCTCAGCGGGGAAGAACACCGGGGAGCTGTTTTTT
few	16	TRBV21-1	NA	TRBJ2-3	CASSKPSLIGEDTQYF	TGTGCCAGCAGCAAACCCTCGTTGATAGGGGAGGATACGCAGTATTTT
NA	13	TRBV12-3/TRBV12-4	TRBD1	TRBJ1-2	CASRDRGNYGYTF	TGTGCCAGCAGGGACAGGGGAAACTATGGCTACACCTTC
NA	15	TRBV6-5	NA	TRBJ1-1	CASSYGGRMNTEAFF	TGTGCCAGCAGTTATGGAGGACGGATGAACACTGAAGCTTTCTTT
few	16	TRBV6-5	TRBD2	TRBJ2-1	CASSGTSGRAYNEQFF	TGTGCCAGCAGTGGGACTAGCGGGAGGGCCTACAATGAGCAGTTCTTC
NA	17	TRBV24-1	NA	TRBJ2-1	CATSDRILGSSYNEQFF	TGTGCCACCAGTGATCGAATACTGGGGAGCTCCTACAATGAGCAGTTCTTC
NA	15	TRBV7-8	TRBD1	TRBJ2-1	CASSFDRGYYNEQFF	TGTGCCAGCAGCTTTGACAGGGGGTACTACAATGAGCAGTTCTTC
NA	12	TRBV3-1	NA	TRBJ2-7	CASSRLAYEQYF	TGTGCCAGCAGCCGACTAGCCTACGAGCAGTACTTC
NA	16	TRBV4-1	TRBD1	TRBJ2-5	CASSQDRGQGRETQYF	TGCGCCAGCAGCCAAGATAGGGGACAGGGGCGAGAGACCCAGTACTTC
few	13	TRBV19	NA	TRBJ2-5	CASGGSPSETQYF	TGTGCCAGTGGGGGTTCGCCGTCGGAGACCCAGTACTTC
many	15	TRBV25-1	TRBD2	TRBJ2-1	CASSVTSGSYNEQFF	TGTGCCAGCAGTGTGACTAGCGGGTCGTACAATGAGCAGTTCTTC
NA	15	TRBV5-1	TRBD2	TRBJ2-1	CASSSGTRTEGEQFF	TGCGCCAGCAGTTCCGGGACTAGGACGGAGGGGGAGCAGTTCTTC
NA	17	TRBV9	TRBD2	TRBJ2-1	CASSVGSGGEHHNEQFF	TGTGCCAGCAGCGTGGGTAGCGGGGGGGAACACCACAATGAGCAGTTCTTC
NA	14	TRBV6-2/TRBV6-3	NA	TRBJ2-3	CASSYGPGTDTQYF	TGTGCCAGCAGTTATGGTCCCGGCACAGATACGCAGTATTTT
NA	16	TRBV20-1	TRBD2	TRBJ2-3	CSAPPALAGGADTQYF	TGCAGTGCTCCCCCTGCCCTAGCGGGAGGTGCAGATACGCAGTATTTT
few	14	TRBV5-1	TRBD2	TRBJ2-7	CASSLSTSVYEQYF	TGCGCCAGCAGCTTAAGCACTAGCGTGTACGAGCAGTACTTC
many	14	TRBV6-1	TRBD1	TRBJ2-5	CASSETQGGETQYF	TGTGCCAGCAGTGAAACACAGGGGGGAGAGACCCAGTACTTC
NA	14	TRBV12-3/TRBV12-4	TRBD2	TRBJ2-7	CASRPGLGSYEQYF	TGTGCCAGCAGACCGGGACTAGGCTCCTACGAGCAGTACTTC
few	14	TRBV5-4	NA	TRBJ2-3	CASSLQLSSDTQYF	TGTGCCAGCAGCTTGCAGTTAAGCTCAGATACGCAGTATTTT